Reported below is one TCR beta chain. Its target is not known. This sample is drawn from a study of T-cell reconstitution after alpha-beta-depleted transplantation in children. General observations from the study: Reportedly, alpha-beta T cells present about two months post-transplant originated from several hundred expanded clones of graft origin.

Trimming took off 8 bases at V and 2 bases at J, with 12 bases between the two ends. Germline CDR1 and CDR2: SNHLY and FYNNEI. This CDR3 is 14 amino acids long. Unique molecular identifiers were built into the TCRbeta library. Each CDR3 protein gets one entry after TCRdb re-called the PCR reads with MiXCR. Of around 490,000 distinct CDR3 sequences listed, more than 9.5% were seen once; the top ten hold less than 15%. This TCR was recovered from a female patient aged 2-10 years who had a stem cell transplant for aplastic anemia, so the T cells may come from the graft donor. The rearrangement joins TRBV2 to TRBJ1-4; TRBD1 is a possible D gene (5 bases). This material consisted of PBMCs, mostly from graft donor cells, taken 180 days after TCRalphabeta/CD19-depleted stem cell transplant. The CDR3 loop reads CASGGVQTNEKLFF. The CDR3, as DNA: TGTGCCAGCGGGGGTGTTCAGACTAATGAAAAACTGTTTTTT.